This passage covers 8 T cell receptor beta chains from one sample sequenced in a study of T cell repertoires in cytomegalovirus infection. These receptors' antigens are unknown. TCRdb ran MiXCR on the reads and lists one entry per CDR3 protein. The data hold roughly 800,000 distinct CDR3 sequences, with about 27% observed a single time. The sequenced sample was cultured CD8+ T cells from PBMCs, obtained from culture after CMV antigen stimulation. The source of these receptors is a human donor in good health (CMV status not recorded). Some clones in this sample may be carry-over from other donors' samples.

The rearrangement joins TRBV5-6 to TRBJ2-3; D is unresolved. The CDR3 is made up of 15 amino acids. Per the germline V gene, CDR1 is SGHDT and CDR2 is YYEEEE. V was pared by 5 bases and J by 1 base, with 14 bases between. The CDR3: CASSLGWLGTDTQYF. CDR3 DNA sequence: TGTGCCAGCAGTCTCGGTTGGCTGGGCACAGATACGCAGTATTTT.

The chain combines TRBV5-5 with TRBJ1-1, with D possibly matching TRBD1 (5 bases). Germline V gene data show CDR1 as SGHKS and CDR2 as YYEKEE (reference sequence). This CDR3 is built from 13 residues. The V and J ends lost 4 bases and 6 bases respectively, with 13 bases between them. The CDR3 coding sequence is TGTGCCAGCAGCAAACCGGGGCATCCTGAAGCTTTCTTT. Amino acid sequence: CASSKPGHPEAFF. The full variable domain, its missing parts supplied by reference TRBV5-5 and TRBJ1-1, is DAGVTQSPTHLIKTRGQQVTLRCSPISGHKSVSWYQQVLGQGPQFIFQYYEKEERGRGNFPDRFSARQFPNYSSELNVNALLLGDSALYLCASSKPGHPEAFFGQGTRLTVV.

V and J are TRBV6-6 and TRBJ2-1; the match to TRBD2 covers 10 bases. The V gene's germline CDR1 is MNHNY and CDR2 SVGAGI (reference sequence). Trimming at V came to 2 bases and at J to 2 bases, leaving 9 bases not matched to a gene. The CDR3 extends over 18 amino acids. The DNA for the CDR3 is TGTGCCAGCAGTTACCGCGATAGCGGGGGGATACCCTACAATGAGCAGTTCTTC. The encoded protein is CASSYRDSGGIPYNEQFF.

This clonotype was observed a handful of times. DNA of the CDR3: TGTGCCAGCAGCTTATCAGGGGGGGTGGATACGCAGTATTTT. It codes for CASSLSGGVDTQYF. The rearrangement uses TRBV6-6 and TRBJ2-3; D might be TRBD1 or TRBD2, each matching 7 bases. The V end was cut by 6 bases, the J end by 6 bases, with 16 bases between. The CDR3 extends over 14 amino acids. Looked up from germline, CDR1 is MNHNY and CDR2 is SVGAGI (reference sequence).

This clonotype was seen many times. This rearrangement joins TRBV12-3 or TRBV12-4 to TRBJ2-5; no reliable D call. V was clipped by 6 bases and J by 4 bases, with 12 bases between them. The CDR3 spans 13 residues. The CDR3 DNA reads TGTGCCAGCAGCTGGGCCTTCGGAGAGACCCAGTACTTC. This codes for CASSWAFGETQYF.

This chain joins TRBV5-6 and TRBJ1-5; D is possibly TRBD1 (5 bases). Germline V gene lookup returns CDR1 SGHDT and CDR2 YYEEEE. The CDR3 loop spans 16 amino acids. Trimming cost V 4 bases and J 0 bases, with 14 bases left between them. CDR3 DNA: TGTGCCAGCAGCCCATCGTGGGGGAATAGCAATCAGCCCCAGCATTTT. The encoded protein is CASSPSWGNSNQPQHF.

This clonotype was seen more than once but under ten times. The chain has TRBV10-3 and TRBJ2-2, with D tentatively TRBD1 (5 bases). Germline lookup yields CDR1 ENHRY and CDR2 SYGVKD. The CDR3 has 17 residues. The germline V and J ends were trimmed by 0 bases and 1 base, with 12 bases remaining between them. The CDR3 coding sequence is TGTGCCATCAGTGAGTCGAACCAGGGAATGAACACCGGGGAGCTGTTTTTT. This sequence encodes CAISESNQGMNTGELFF.

The J gene is TRBJ2-7, the V gene TRBV6-1; D gene ambiguous. Trimming removed 3 bases from V and 1 base from J, with 7 bases in between. Looked up from germline, CDR1 is MNHNS and CDR2 is SASEGT. The CDR3 loop spans 13 amino acids. DNA for the CDR3: TGTGCCAGCAGTGAGCTCCCATCCTACGAGCAGTACGTC. This encodes CASSELPSYEQYV.